Listed below are T cell receptor beta chains from one sample, sequenced in a study of T cells in Graves' hyperthyroidism and ophthalmopathy. TCRdb re-derived calls from the multiplex PCR reads in MiXCR, one entry per CDR3 protein. The sample lists around 690,000 distinct CDR3 sequences; roughly 20% were seen once. Sequencing was carried out using blood. These TCRs come from a man aged 25-40 years with Graves' ophthalmopathy. The CDR3 runs from the conserved cysteine through the conserved F or W. D genes are given only for firm matches. Not every row has a clone size; where given, it reads once, few, many or a size class.

j_call,clone_size,v_call,d_call,cdr3_length,cdr3_aa,cdr3_nt
TRBJ1-2,-,TRBV4-3,TRBD1,18,CASSQDPGQVGANYGYTF,TGCGCCAGCAGCCAAGATCCGGGACAGGTGGGGGCTAACTATGGCTACACCTTC
TRBJ2-7,few,TRBV7-9,TRBD2,18,CASSLEVAAAGESYEQYF,TGTGCCAGCAGCTTAGAGGTCGCGGCGGCGGGAGAGAGCTACGAGCAGTACTTC
TRBJ1-3,few,TRBV30,-,14,CAWATGLVGNTIYF,TGTGCCTGGGCTACAGGGCTGGTAGGAAACACCATATATTTT
TRBJ2-3,many,TRBV7-2,-,15,CASSFTPEGPDTQYF,TGTGCCAGCAGCTTTACACCCGAGGGACCAGATACGCAGTATTTT
TRBJ2-3,few,TRBV5-6,TRBD2,16,CASSWPSGNSTDTQYF,TGTGCCAGCAGCTGGCCGAGCGGGAACAGCACAGATACGCAGTATTTT
TRBJ2-2,few,TRBV6-1,TRBD2,18,CASSRNLAGTANTGELFF,TGTGCCAGCAGTCGAAACCTAGCGGGTACGGCCAACACCGGGGAGCTGTTTTTT
TRBJ2-1,many,TRBV7-2,TRBD2,13,CASTLGGRDEQFF,TGTGCCAGCACCCTCGGAGGGAGGGATGAGCAGTTCTTC
TRBJ2-7,few,TRBV7-9,TRBD2,17,CASSSPHERGGIYEQYF,TGTGCCAGCAGCTCCCCCCACGAGCGGGGTGGGATCTACGAGCAGTACTTC
TRBJ2-1,few,TRBV11-3,-,15,CASSSRLSSYNEQFF,TGTGCCAGCAGCTCGCGACTGAGCTCCTACAATGAGCAGTTCTTC
TRBJ1-1,few,TRBV5-1,-,15,CASSAWNREGTEAFF,TGCGCCAGCAGCGCTTGGAACCGGGAGGGGACTGAAGCTTTCTTT
TRBJ2-7,many,TRBV11-2,-,13,CASSLGLDDEQYF,TGTGCCAGCAGCTTAGGACTAGATGACGAGCAGTACTTC
TRBJ2-1,many,TRBV28,-,15,CASRSPGEGLDEQFF,TGTGCCAGCAGGTCTCCGGGGGAAGGTCTCGATGAGCAGTTCTTC
TRBJ2-2,-,TRBV28,TRBD2,16,CASSLPRGGQGGELFF,TGTGCCAGCAGTTTACCCCGGGGGGGGCAAGGTGGGGAGCTGTTTTTT
TRBJ2-7,many,TRBV7-2,-,13,CASSAIDGYEQYF,TGTGCCAGCAGCGCTATTGACGGATACGAGCAGTACTTC
TRBJ2-7,-,TRBV4-2,-,13,CASRSDSAYEQYF,TGTGCCAGCCGTTCTGACTCCGCCTACGAGCAGTACTTC
TRBJ2-3,few,TRBV6-2/TRBV6-3,TRBD2,15,CASTDSGSRGDTQYF,TGTGCCAGCACCGATAGCGGGAGTAGGGGAGATACGCAGTATTTT